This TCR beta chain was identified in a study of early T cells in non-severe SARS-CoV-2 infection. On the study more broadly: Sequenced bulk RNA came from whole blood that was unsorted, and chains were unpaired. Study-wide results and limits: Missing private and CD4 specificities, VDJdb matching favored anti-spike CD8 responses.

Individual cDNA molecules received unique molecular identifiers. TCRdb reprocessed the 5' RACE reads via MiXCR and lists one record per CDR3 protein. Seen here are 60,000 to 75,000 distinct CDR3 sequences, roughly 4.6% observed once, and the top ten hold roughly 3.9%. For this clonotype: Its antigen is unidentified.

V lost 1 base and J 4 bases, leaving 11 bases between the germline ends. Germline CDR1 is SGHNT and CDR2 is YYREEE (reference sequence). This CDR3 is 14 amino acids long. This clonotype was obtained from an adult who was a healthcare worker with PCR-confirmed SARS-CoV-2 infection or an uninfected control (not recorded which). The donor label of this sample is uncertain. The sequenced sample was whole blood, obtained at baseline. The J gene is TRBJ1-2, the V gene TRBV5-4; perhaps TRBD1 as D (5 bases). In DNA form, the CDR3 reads TGTGCCAGCAGCTTGTTCCGGGGCAGCTATGGCTACACCTTC. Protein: CASSLFRGSYGYTF.